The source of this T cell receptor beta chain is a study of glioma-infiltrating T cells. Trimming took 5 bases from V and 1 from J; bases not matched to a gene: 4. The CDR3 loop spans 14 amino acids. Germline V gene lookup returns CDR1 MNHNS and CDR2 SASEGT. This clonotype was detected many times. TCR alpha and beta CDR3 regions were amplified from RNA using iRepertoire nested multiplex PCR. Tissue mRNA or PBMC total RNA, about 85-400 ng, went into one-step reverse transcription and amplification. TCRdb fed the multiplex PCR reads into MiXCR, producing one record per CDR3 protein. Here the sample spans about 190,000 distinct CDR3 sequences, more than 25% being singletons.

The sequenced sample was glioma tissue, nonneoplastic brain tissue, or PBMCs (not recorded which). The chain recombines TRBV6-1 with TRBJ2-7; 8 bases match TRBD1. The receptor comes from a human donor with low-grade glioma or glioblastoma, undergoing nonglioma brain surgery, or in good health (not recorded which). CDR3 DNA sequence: TGTGCCAGCAGTCTCCGGGACAGGTCCTACGAGCAGTACTTC. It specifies CASSLRDRSYEQYF.